This T cell receptor beta chain was captured by sequencing in a study of T cell responses to AZD1222 COVID-19 vaccine. Study details: Second-dose recipients at about 4 or about 12 weeks were treated as one pooled group. Study outcomes and limitations: The donors showed a predominance of white British ancestry and of females, with possible underestimation of clonal diversity. It was only after the peak T cell response that any repertoires were sampled.

Remarks on this clone: Its antigen is not known.

TCRdb's copy holds only in-frame clones and misses some; the assay was immunoSEQ multiplex PCR. The sample lists some 120,000 clones, around 87% occurring once. V lost 6 bases to trimming and J lost 1 base; unmatched junction nucleotides: 7. Germline CDR1 reads MDHEN; CDR2 reads SYDVKM. The CDR3 contains 15 residues. This TCR was sampled from an adult in good health. V usage is TRBV28 and J usage is TRBJ1-1; 8 bases are a match to TRBD1. Sequenced material: peripheral blood, taken on day 0 of AZD1222 vaccination. The CDR3 spells CASSGSGTGNTEAFF. The CDR3 DNA reads as TGTGCCAGCAGCGGTAGCGGGACAGGGAACACTGAAGCTTTCTTT. Full variable domain (remainder filled in from reference TRBV28 and TRBJ1-1): DVKVTQSSRYLVKRTGEKVFLECVQDMDHENMFWYRQDPGLGLRLIYFSYDVKMKEKGDIPEGYSVSREKKERFSLILESASTNQTSMYLCASSGSGTGNTEAFFGQGTRLTVV.